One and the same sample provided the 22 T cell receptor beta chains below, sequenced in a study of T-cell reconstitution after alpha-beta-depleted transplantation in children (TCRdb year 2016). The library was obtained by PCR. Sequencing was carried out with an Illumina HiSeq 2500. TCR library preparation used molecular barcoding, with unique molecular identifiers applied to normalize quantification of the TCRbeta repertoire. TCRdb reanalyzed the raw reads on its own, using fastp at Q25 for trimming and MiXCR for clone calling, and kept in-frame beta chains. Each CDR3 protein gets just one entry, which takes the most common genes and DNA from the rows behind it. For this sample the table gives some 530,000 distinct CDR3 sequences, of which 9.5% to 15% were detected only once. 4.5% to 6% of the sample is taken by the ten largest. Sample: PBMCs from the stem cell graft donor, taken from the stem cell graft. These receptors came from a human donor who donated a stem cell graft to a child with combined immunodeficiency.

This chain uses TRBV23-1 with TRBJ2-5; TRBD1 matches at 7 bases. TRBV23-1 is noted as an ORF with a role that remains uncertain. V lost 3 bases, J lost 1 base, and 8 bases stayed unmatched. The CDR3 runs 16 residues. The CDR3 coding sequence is TGCGCCAGCAGTCAGGGGATACAGGGGCGCCAAGAGACCCAGTACTTC. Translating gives CASSQGIQGRQETQYF.

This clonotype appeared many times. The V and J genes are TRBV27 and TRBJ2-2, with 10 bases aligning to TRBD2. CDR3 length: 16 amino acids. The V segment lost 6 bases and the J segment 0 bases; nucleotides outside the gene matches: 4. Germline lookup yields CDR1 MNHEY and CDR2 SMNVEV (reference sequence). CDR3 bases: TGTGCCAGCAGAGGACTAGCGGAGTCGAACACCGGGGAGCTGTTTTTT. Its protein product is CASRGLAESNTGELFF.

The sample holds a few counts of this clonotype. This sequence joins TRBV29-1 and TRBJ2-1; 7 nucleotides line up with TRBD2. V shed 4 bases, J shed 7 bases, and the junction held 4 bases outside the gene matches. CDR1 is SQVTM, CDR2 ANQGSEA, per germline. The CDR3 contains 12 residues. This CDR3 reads CSVVGGSNEQFF. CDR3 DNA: TGCAGCGTTGTTGGCGGGAGTAATGAGCAGTTCTTC.

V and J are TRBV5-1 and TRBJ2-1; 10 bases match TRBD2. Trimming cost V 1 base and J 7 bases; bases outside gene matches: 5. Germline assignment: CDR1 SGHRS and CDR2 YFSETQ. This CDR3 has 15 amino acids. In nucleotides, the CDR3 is TGCGCCAGCAGCTTGTGGCTAGCGGGAGTAAATGAGCAGTTCTTC. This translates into CASSLWLAGVNEQFF.

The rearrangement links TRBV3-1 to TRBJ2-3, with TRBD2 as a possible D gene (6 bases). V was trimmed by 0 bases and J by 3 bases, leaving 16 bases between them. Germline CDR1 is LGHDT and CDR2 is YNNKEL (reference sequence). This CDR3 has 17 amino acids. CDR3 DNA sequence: TGTGCCAGCAGCCAAGAATGGCGGGGCGGGTGGACAGATACGCAGTATTTT. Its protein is CASSQEWRGGWTDTQYF.

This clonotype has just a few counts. The CDR3 is CASSQEGLGQPQHF. DNA for the CDR3: TGCGCCAGCAGCCAAGAGGGGTTGGGTCAGCCCCAGCATTTT. V usage is TRBV4-3 and J usage is TRBJ1-5; D gene ambiguous. V was trimmed by 0 bases and J by 6 bases, leaving 9 bases between them. Germline CDR1 LGHNA, CDR2 YSLEER. This CDR3 has 14 amino acids.

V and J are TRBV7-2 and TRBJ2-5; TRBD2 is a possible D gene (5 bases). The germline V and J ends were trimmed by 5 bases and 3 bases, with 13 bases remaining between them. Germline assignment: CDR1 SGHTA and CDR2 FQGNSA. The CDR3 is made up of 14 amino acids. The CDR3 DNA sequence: TGTGCCAGCAGCCGACCTACGGGGAAAGAGACCCAGTACTTC. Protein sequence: CASSRPTGKETQYF.

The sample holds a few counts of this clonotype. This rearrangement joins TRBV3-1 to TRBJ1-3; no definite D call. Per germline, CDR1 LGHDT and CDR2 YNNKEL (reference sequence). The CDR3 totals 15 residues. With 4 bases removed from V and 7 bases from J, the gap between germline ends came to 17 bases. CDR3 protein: CASSPRGDARNTIYF. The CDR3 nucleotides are TGTGCCAGCAGCCCTCGGGGAGACGCGAGGAACACCATATATTTT.

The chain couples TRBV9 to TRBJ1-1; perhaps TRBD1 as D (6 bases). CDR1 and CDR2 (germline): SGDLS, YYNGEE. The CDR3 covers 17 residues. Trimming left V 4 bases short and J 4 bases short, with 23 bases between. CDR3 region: CASSLAWESGGLTEAFF. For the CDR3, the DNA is TGTGCCAGCAGCCTAGCATGGGAAAGCGGGGGGCTCACTGAAGCTTTCTTT.

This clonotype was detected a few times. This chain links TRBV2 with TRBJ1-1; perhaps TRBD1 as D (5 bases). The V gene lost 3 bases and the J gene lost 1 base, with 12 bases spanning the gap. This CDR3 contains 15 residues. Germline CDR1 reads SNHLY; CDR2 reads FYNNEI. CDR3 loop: CASSDPGAGNTEAFF. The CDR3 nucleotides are TGTGCCAGCAGTGACCCCGGGGCGGGGAACACTGAAGCTTTCTTT.

CDR3 in amino acids: CAWNRDSVRNTGELFF. The CDR3 DNA reads as TGTGCCTGGAACCGAGACAGTGTTCGCAACACCGGGGAGCTGTTTTTT. The J gene is TRBJ2-2, the V gene TRBV30; perhaps TRBD1 as D (5 bases). Germline CDR1 is GTSNPN and CDR2 is SVGIG (reference sequence). This CDR3 comprises 16 residues. Trimming pared 4 bases from V and 2 bases from J, leaving 17 bases between.

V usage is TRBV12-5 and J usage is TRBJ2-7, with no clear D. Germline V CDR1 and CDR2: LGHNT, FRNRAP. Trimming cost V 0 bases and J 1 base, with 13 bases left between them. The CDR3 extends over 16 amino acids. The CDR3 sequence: CASGLVLPATSYEQYF. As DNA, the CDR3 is TGTGCTAGTGGTTTGGTACTACCGGCCACATCCTACGAGCAGTACTTC.

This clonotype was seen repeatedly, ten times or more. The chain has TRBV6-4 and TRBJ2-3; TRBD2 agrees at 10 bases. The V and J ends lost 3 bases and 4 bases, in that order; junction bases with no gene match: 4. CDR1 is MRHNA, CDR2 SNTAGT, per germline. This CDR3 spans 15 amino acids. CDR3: CASSESSGGADTQYF. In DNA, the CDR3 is TGTGCCAGCAGTGAATCAAGCGGGGGGGCAGATACGCAGTATTTT.

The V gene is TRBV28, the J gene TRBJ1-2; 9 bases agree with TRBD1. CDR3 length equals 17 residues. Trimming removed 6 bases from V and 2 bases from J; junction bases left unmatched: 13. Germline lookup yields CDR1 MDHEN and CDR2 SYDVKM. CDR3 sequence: CASSSPGRTGVNYGYTF. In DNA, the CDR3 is TGTGCCAGCAGCTCCCCTGGCCGGACAGGGGTGAACTATGGCTACACCTTC.

CDR3 residues: CASGLASSSLNEQFF. The CDR3 DNA sequence: TGTGCTAGTGGTTTGGCCTCTAGTTCCCTCAATGAGCAGTTCTTC. The chain combines TRBV12-5 with TRBJ2-1, with no clear D. Between the trimmed V and J ends, which lost 1 base and 6 bases, there was a span of 13 bases. This CDR3 region has 15 residues. Germline lookup yields CDR1 LGHNT and CDR2 FRNRAP.

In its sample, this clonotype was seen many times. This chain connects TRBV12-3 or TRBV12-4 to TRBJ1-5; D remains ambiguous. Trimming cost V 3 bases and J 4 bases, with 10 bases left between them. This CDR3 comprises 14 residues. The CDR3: CASSLNGLNQPQHF. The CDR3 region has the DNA TGTGCCAGCAGTTTGAACGGACTGAATCAGCCCCAGCATTTT.

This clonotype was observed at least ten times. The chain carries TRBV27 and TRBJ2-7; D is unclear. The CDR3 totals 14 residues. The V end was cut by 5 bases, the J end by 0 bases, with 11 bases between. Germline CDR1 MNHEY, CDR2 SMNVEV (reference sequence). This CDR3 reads CASSPHMSSYEQYF. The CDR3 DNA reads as TGTGCCAGCAGTCCGCACATGAGCTCCTACGAGCAGTACTTC.

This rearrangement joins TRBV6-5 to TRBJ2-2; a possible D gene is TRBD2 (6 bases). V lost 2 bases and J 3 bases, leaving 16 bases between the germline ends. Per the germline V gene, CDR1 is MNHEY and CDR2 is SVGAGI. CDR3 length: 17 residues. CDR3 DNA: TGTGCCAGCAGTTACCTGCTAGGAGGGCGGGACACCGGGGAGCTGTTTTTT. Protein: CASSYLLGGRDTGELFF.

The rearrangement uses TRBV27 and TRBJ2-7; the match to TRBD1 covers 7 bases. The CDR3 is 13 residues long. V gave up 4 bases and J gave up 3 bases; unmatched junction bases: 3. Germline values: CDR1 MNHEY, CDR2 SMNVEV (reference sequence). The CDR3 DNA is TGTGCCAGCAGTTGGGGACAGATCTACGAGCAGTACTTC. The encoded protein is CASSWGQIYEQYF.

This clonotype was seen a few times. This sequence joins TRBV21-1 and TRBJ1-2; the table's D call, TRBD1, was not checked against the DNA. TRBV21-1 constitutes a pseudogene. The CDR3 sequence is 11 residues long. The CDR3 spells CASSKTDGYTF. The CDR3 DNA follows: TGTGCCAGCAGCAAGACAGATGGCTACACCTTC.

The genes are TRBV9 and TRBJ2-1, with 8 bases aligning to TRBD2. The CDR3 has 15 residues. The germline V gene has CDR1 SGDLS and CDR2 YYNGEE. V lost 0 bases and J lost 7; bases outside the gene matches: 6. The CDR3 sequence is CASSVAGGPRNEQFF. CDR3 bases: TGTGCCAGCAGCGTAGCGGGAGGGCCGAGAAATGAGCAGTTCTTC.

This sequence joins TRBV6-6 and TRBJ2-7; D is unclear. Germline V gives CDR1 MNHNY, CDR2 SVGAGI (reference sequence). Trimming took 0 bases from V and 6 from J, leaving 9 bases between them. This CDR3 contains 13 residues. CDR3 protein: CASSYSTLVEQYF. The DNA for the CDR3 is TGTGCCAGCAGTTACTCGACCCTCGTCGAGCAGTACTTC.